A selection of T cell receptor beta chains follows, all from one sample in a study of shared clonotypes between healthy human individuals. TCRdb keeps only in-frame clones here, not all; method: immunoSEQ multiplex PCR. Among millions of clones listed, approximately 94% were seen once. What was sequenced was naive CD8+ T cells from PBMCs. These receptors all come from a man aged 18-30 years in good health. Some clones in this sample may be carry-over from other donors' samples. CDR3s include the opening cysteine and the closing phenylalanine or tryptophan. A D gene is named only where the DNA matches it firmly. Some rows have no size entry. The others give once, few or many, or a class for an expanded clone.

TRBV4-1	TRBD2	TRBJ2-1	NA	CASSQLVFSGSSYNEQFF	TGCGCCAGCAGCCAGTTAGTATTTAGCGGGAGCTCCTACAATGAGCAGTTCTTC
TRBV11-2	NA	TRBJ2-5	NA	CASSLAGWETQYF	TGTGCCAGCAGCTTGGCAGGATGGGAGACCCAGTACTTC
TRBV5-7	NA	TRBJ1-2	NA	CASSLSGDEGYTF	TGTGCCAGCAGCTTGTCTGGGGATGAGGGCTACACCTTC
TRBV7-9	NA	TRBJ2-3	NA	CASSPPPGTDTQYF	TGTGCCAGCAGCCCGCCTCCCGGCACAGATACGCAGTATTTT
TRBV7-2	TRBD1	TRBJ1-5	NA	CASSLRYDRGLNQPQHF	TGTGCCAGCAGCTTACGCTACGACAGGGGCCTTAATCAGCCCCAGCATTTT
TRBV5-8	TRBD1	TRBJ1-3	NA	CASSLGTGGNTIYF	TGTGCCAGCAGCTTGGGGACAGGTGGAAACACCATATATTTT
TRBV27	NA	TRBJ1-3	NA	CASSLFSYTIYF	TGTGCCAGCAGTTTGTTTTCATACACCATATATTTT
TRBV6-5	TRBD1	TRBJ2-1	NA	CASSSTGDEQFF	TGTGCCAGCAGTTCCACAGGGGATGAGCAGTTCTTC
TRBV27	TRBD2	TRBJ2-1	NA	CASSLRSGGNEQFF	TGTGCCAGCAGTTTAAGGAGCGGGGGCAATGAGCAGTTCTTC
TRBV29-1	NA	TRBJ2-1	once	CSVKTSSVTSSYNEQFF	TGCAGCGTGAAAACCTCTAGCGTTACGAGCTCCTACAATGAGCAGTTCTTC
TRBV18	NA	TRBJ1-1	NA	CASSPIPVTVITNTEAFF	TGTGCCAGCTCACCAATTCCCGTAACAGTAATTACGAACACTGAAGCTTTCTTT
TRBV19	NA	TRBJ1-5	NA	CASKFVGGAQPQHF	TGTGCCAGTAAATTTGTTGGGGGGGCTCAGCCCCAGCATTTT
TRBV11-1	TRBD2	TRBJ2-3	NA	CASSLRTSGSDTQYF	TGTGCCAGCAGCTTAAGGACTAGCGGGTCAGATACGCAGTATTTT
TRBV11-2	NA	TRBJ2-4	NA	CASSLEVRAGNIQYF	TGTGCCAGCAGCTTAGAGGTCCGGGCGGGGAACATTCAGTACTTC
TRBV27	NA	TRBJ1-6	NA	CASSLGWGSNSPLHF	TGTGCCAGCAGCTTAGGATGGGGGTCTAATTCACCCCTCCACTTT
TRBV15	NA	TRBJ2-1	NA	CATSRDGLRAHEQFF	TGTGCCACCAGCAGAGATGGGTTGCGAGCTCATGAGCAGTTCTTC
TRBV27	NA	TRBJ2-1	NA	CASSLFGRGGYNEQFF	TGTGCCAGCAGTTTATTTGGCAGGGGAGGCTACAATGAGCAGTTCTTC
TRBV19	NA	TRBJ1-1	NA	CASSIGGRPAFF	TGTGCCAGTAGTATAGGGGGGCGACCAGCTTTCTTT
TRBV28	NA	TRBJ2-7	NA	CASSYRGWAYEQYF	TGTGCCAGCAGTTACCGAGGTTGGGCCTACGAGCAGTACTTC
TRBV7-9	NA	TRBJ2-2	NA	CASSLVGQVSNTGELFF	TGTGCCAGCAGCTTAGTAGGTCAGGTCTCGAACACCGGGGAGCTGTTTTTT
TRBV27	NA	TRBJ2-3	NA	CASSLVAITDTQYF	TGTGCCAGCAGTTTAGTAGCAATTACAGATACGCAGTATTTT
TRBV4-1	TRBD2	TRBJ2-1	NA	CASSQDGTSGSYNEQFF	TGCGCCAGCAGCCAAGATGGAACTAGCGGCTCCTACAATGAGCAGTTCTTC
TRBV9	TRBD1	TRBJ2-2	NA	CASSETGTGGTGELFF	TGTGCCAGCAGCGAGACGGGGACAGGCGGCACCGGGGAGCTGTTTTTT
TRBV10-2	NA	TRBJ2-1	once	CASSWGSDNEQFF	TGCGCCAGCAGTTGGGGCAGTGACAATGAGCAGTTCTTC
TRBV2	NA	TRBJ2-7	NA	CASSEVVSYEQYF	TGTGCCAGCAGTGAAGTAGTCTCCTACGAGCAGTACTTC
TRBV6-1	NA	TRBJ2-7	NA	CASSEWGRSSYEQYF	TGTGCCAGCAGTGAATGGGGGCGAAGCTCCTACGAGCAGTACTTC
TRBV10-3	TRBD1	TRBJ1-3	NA	CAISEGTGVGNTIYF	TGTGCCATCAGTGAGGGGACAGGGGTTGGAAACACCATATATTTT
TRBV18	NA	TRBJ1-3	NA	CRVTAGNTIYF	TGTCGGGTCACGGCTGGAAACACCATATATTTT
TRBV5-1	TRBD1	TRBJ1-1	NA	CASSPSGTVNTEAFF	TGCGCCAGCAGCCCCTCCGGGACAGTGAACACTGAAGCTTTCTTT
TRBV28	TRBD1	TRBJ2-1	NA	CACRLDRGVYNEQFF	TGTGCCTGCCGATTGGACAGGGGTGTTTACAATGAGCAGTTCTTC
TRBV2	NA	TRBJ2-7	NA	CASSAPPWSSSYEQYF	TGTGCCAGCAGTGCCCCTCCTTGGAGCAGCTCCTACGAGCAGTACTTC
TRBV27	NA	TRBJ2-7	once	CASGVGGTYEQYF	TGTGCCAGCGGTGTCGGGGGAACCTACGAGCAGTACTTC
TRBV10-2	NA	TRBJ2-5	NA	CASSALGETQYF	TGCGCCAGCAGCGCACTCGGAGAGACCCAGTACTTC
TRBV11-2	NA	TRBJ2-2	NA	CASSLLRGASTGELFF	TGTGCCAGCAGCTTACTGAGAGGGGCGAGCACCGGGGAGCTGTTTTTT
TRBV6-1	NA	TRBJ2-5	NA	CASSGRGPQTQYF	TGTGCCAGCAGTGGCCGGGGCCCTCAGACCCAGTACTTC
TRBV9	NA	TRBJ1-1	few	CASSVATGSTEAFF	TGTGCCAGCAGCGTAGCTACGGGTTCCACTGAAGCTTTCTTT
TRBV30	NA	TRBJ1-3	NA	CAYPGPGGNTIYF	TGTGCCTACCCGGGACCTGGGGGAAACACCATATATTTT
TRBV19	NA	TRBJ2-5	once	CASSPRLVETQYF	TGTGCCAGTAGTCCACGACTAGTGGAGACCCAGTACTTC
TRBV28	TRBD2	TRBJ2-1	NA	CASSPRTSGSNEQFF	TGTGCCAGCAGTCCCCGGACTAGCGGGAGCAATGAGCAGTTCTTC
TRBV7-9	NA	TRBJ2-1	once	CASRGGNNEQFF	TGTGCCAGCCGAGGGGGAAACAATGAGCAGTTCTTC
TRBV9	NA	TRBJ2-3	NA	CASSVGGRYTDTQYF	TGTGCCAGCAGCGTAGGCGGGCGGTACACAGATACGCAGTATTTT
TRBV7-8	TRBD1	TRBJ1-1	NA	CASSLIGGNTEAFF	TGTGCCAGCAGCTTAATAGGGGGCAACACTGAAGCTTTCTTT
TRBV4-1	TRBD1	TRBJ2-7	once	CASSPRQGGLYEQYF	TGCGCCAGCAGCCCCCGACAGGGTGGCCTCTACGAGCAGTACTTC